These 22 T cell receptor beta chains were sequenced from one sample in a study of tumor-infiltrating lymphocytes in primary liver carcinoma. From approximately 450 ng total RNA, TCR beta cDNA was generated with a primer in the constant region. Nested multiplex PCR, run for three rounds with slightly modified ARM-PCR, yielded TCR beta libraries. Rounds one and two of PCR, each of about 10 cycles, were primed with TRBV1-TRBV30 forward primers and a C-beta reverse primer. TCRdb used MiXCR to reprocess the multiplex PCR reads, holding one entry per CDR3 protein. Here the sample spans about 180,000 distinct CDR3 sequences, over 50% being singletons. Germline DNA was also extracted, and blood RNA derived from unsorted whole blood. Sequenced material: peripheral blood. These receptors all stem from a man in his forties with primary liver carcinoma and hepatitis B virus infection.

This sequence joins TRBV24-1 and TRBJ2-1, with 10 positions matching TRBD2. Unmatched junction bases numbered 7, after V lost 0 bases and J lost 9 bases. The CDR3 contains 16 residues. The germline gives CDR1 KGHDR, CDR2 SFDVKD. The CDR3 here is CATSDLQLAGDSEQFF. CDR3 DNA sequence: TGTGCCACCAGTGATTTGCAGCTAGCGGGGGACAGTGAGCAGTTCTTC.

The V and J genes are TRBV6-1 and TRBJ1-2, with D perhaps TRBD1 (5 bases). Germline CDR1 reads MNHNS; CDR2 reads SASEGT. Trimming took 6 bases from V and 3 from J, leaving 17 bases between them. This CDR3 has 15 residues. Here the CDR3 reads CASRSSGSGYYGYTF. The DNA for the CDR3 is TGTGCCAGCAGGAGCTCAGGGTCGGGGTACTATGGCTACACCTTC.

The rearrangement joins TRBV7-2 to TRBJ1-1; D perhaps matches TRBD1 (6 bases). CDR1 SGHTA and CDR2 FQGNSA come from the germline V gene. Trimming left V 5 bases short and J 1 base short, with 17 bases between. The CDR3 consists of 16 residues. The CDR3 spells CASSGGTIRRNTEAFF. DNA for the CDR3: TGTGCCAGCAGCGGAGGGACAATTCGAAGGAACACTGAAGCTTTCTTT.

Regarding this clonotype: A much larger clone differs from this one at a single base, so this may be a read error. CDR3 DNA sequence: TGCAGCGTTGAGCTAGCGGGAGCGGGAAAGACCCAGTACTTC. Translating gives CSVELAGAGKTQYF. This sequence joins TRBV29-1 and TRBJ2-5; 10 bases map to TRBD2. CDR3 length: 14 residues. Germline lookup yields CDR1 SQVTM and CDR2 ANQGSEA. The V and J ends lost 3 bases and 6 bases, in that order; junction bases with no gene match: 7.

A word on this clonotype: Germline and junction disagree at one end, which may indicate a read error. The chain uses TRBV12-3 or TRBV12-4 and TRBJ1-4; D is unclear. This CDR3 contains 12 residues. CDR3 sequence: CASTLGGEKLVF. Here the CDR3 DNA reads TGTGCCAGCACCCTCGGTGGAGAAAAACTGGTTTTT.

This clonotype was seen only once. Its ends do not fully match the called genes, so a read error is possible. The J gene is TRBJ2-3, the V gene TRBV12-3 or TRBV12-4; possible D gene TRBD1, 6 bases. The CDR3 runs to 16 residues. CDR3: CASCLRPQGNTDTQYF. CDR3 DNA sequence: TGTGCCAGCTGTTTACGGCCGCAGGGGAATACAGATACGCAGTATTTT.

The chain uses TRBV6-5 and TRBJ1-1; 7 positions match TRBD1. V lost 10 bases and J lost 5; bases outside the gene matches: 10. The germline V gene has CDR1 MNHEY and CDR2 SVGAGI. The CDR3 covers 13 residues. The DNA of the CDR3 is TGTGCCACCAAAGGGACAGCAGATACTGAAGCTTTCTTT. Amino acids: CATKGTADTEAFF.

In its sample, this clonotype was seen many times. The CDR3 loop reads CASIQDSHDTQYF. As DNA, the CDR3 is TGTGCCAGCATCCAGGACAGCCACGATACGCAGTATTTT. The chain is built from TRBV12-3 or TRBV12-4 and TRBJ2-3; D is possibly TRBD1 (6 bases). V was cut by 7 bases and J by 6 bases, with 14 bases left in between. The CDR3 has 13 residues.

This clonotype was detected only a few times. This chain links TRBV6-1 with TRBJ2-1; possible D gene TRBD2, 5 bases. Trimming cost V 1 base and J 7 bases, with 11 bases left between them. CDR3 length equals 14 residues. Germline assignment: CDR1 MNHNS and CDR2 SASEGT. CDR3 sequence: CASSEVRGWNEQFF. CDR3 coding DNA: TGTGCCAGCAGTGAAGTACGAGGGTGGAATGAGCAGTTCTTC.

To note about this clonotype: Given the absence of the conserved phenylalanine or tryptophan at the CDR3 end, a read error is likely. The rearrangement joins TRBV11-2 to TRBJ2-1, with 11 positions matching TRBD2. Germline V gene data show CDR1 as SGHAT and CDR2 as FQNNGV. This CDR3 is built from 19 residues. As DNA, the CDR3 is TGTGTCAGCAGCTTAGAGTGGTTAGCGGGAGGGGGGGGTTACAATGAGCAGTTCGTC. This codes for CVSSLEWLAGGGGYNEQFV.

This clonotype was detected a few times. This chain connects TRBV10-3 to TRBJ1-2; no clear D gene. V lost 3 bases to trimming and J lost 5 bases, with 10 bases between them. Germline CDR1 is ENHRY and CDR2 is SYGVKD. The CDR3 is 13 amino acids. In nucleotides, the CDR3 is TGTGCCATCAGTGAAGAGGGTTCATATGGCTACACCTTC. Translated, it gives CAISEEGSYGYTF.

Notes on this clonotype: Germline and junction disagree at one end, which may indicate a read error. The chain links TRBV11-2 to TRBJ2-7; D call uncertain. This CDR3 region has 12 residues. Germline V gene sequence: CDR1 SGHAT, CDR2 FQNNGV. The CDR3 here is CPSSLTSNEHYF. The CDR3 DNA is TGTCCCAGCAGCTTAACGAGTAACGAGCACTACTTC.

Note on this clonotype: One junction end disagrees with the germline gene, perhaps due to a read error. The chain links TRBV29-1 to TRBJ2-1; D gene unclear. Gene TRBJ2-7 matches the end of the DNA better, so the J call may be wrong. CDR1 SQVTM and CDR2 ANQGSEA come from the germline V gene. This CDR3 contains 10 residues. For the CDR3, the DNA is TGCAGAGTTGCCCCAAATGAGCAGTACTTC. Its protein product is CRVAPNEQYF.

As for this clonotype: A read error may account for a junction end that differs from germline. The chain has TRBV11-2 and TRBJ2-6; D gene ambiguous. The CDR3 loop spans 16 amino acids. Germline V gene lookup returns CDR1 SGHAT and CDR2 FQNNGV. The CDR3 protein is CASSSLTLSVANVLTF. In DNA form, the CDR3 reads TGTGCCAGCAGCTCACTCACCCTCTCTGTGGCCAACGTCCTGACTTTC.

Only a few counts were recorded for this clonotype. Since a much larger clone is just one base distant, this may be a read error. CDR3 sequence: CASSHAQETQYF. CDR3 nucleotides: TGTGCCAGCAGCCACGCCCAAGAGACCCAGTACTTC. The rearrangement joins TRBV11-2 to TRBJ2-5; D call uncertain. The CDR3 length is 12 residues. V was shortened by 5 bases and J by 1 base, with 5 bases between the two germline ends. Germline values: CDR1 SGHAT, CDR2 FQNNGV.

This clonotype was picked up many times. The chain has TRBV11-2 and TRBJ2-3; D is perhaps TRBD1 (5 bases). The CDR3 length is 15 residues. Germline lookup yields CDR1 SGHAT and CDR2 FQNNGV. Trimming pared 5 bases from V and 1 base from J, leaving 13 bases between. The CDR3 sequence: CASSRQRYGTDTQYF. The CDR3 DNA reads TGTGCCAGCAGCCGACAGAGATACGGCACAGATACGCAGTATTTT.

Turning to this clonotype: The CDR3 does not close with the conserved phenylalanine or tryptophan, likely indicating a read error. The J gene is TRBJ2-2, the V gene TRBV11-1; 8 nucleotides align to TRBD1. With 5 bases clipped from V and 4 bases from J, the junction kept 6 bases outside the gene matches. Looked up from germline, CDR1 is SGHAT and CDR2 is FQDESV (reference sequence). There are 15 residues in the CDR3. CDR3 nucleotide sequence: TGTGCCAGCAGCCTTGGACAGGGTTCCACCGGGGAGCTGTTTCTT. This translates into CASSLGQGSTGELFL.

Worth noting for this clonotype: The CDR3 end shows no conserved phenylalanine or tryptophan, and so a read error is likely. The DNA is left out, because the CDR3 cannot be placed on it with certainty; the CDR3 is given as TCRdb lists it. The chain recombines TRBV12-3 or TRBV12-4 with TRBJ2-5; the table's D call of TRBD2 was not tested on the DNA. 14 amino acids form the CDR3, both terminal residues included. CDR3 sequence: CASSSRTSWETRYI.

V usage is TRBV6-5 and J usage is TRBJ2-7; D gene ambiguous. Per germline, CDR1 MNHEY and CDR2 SVGAGI. There are 13 residues in the CDR3. Trimming shortened V by 6 bases and J by 2 bases, and 11 bases separated the two germline ends. CDR3 DNA: TGTGCCAGCAGCGAGACCGAGACCTACGAGCAGTACTTC. Translated: CASSETETYEQYF.

V usage is TRBV24-1 and J usage is TRBJ2-1, with TRBD2 matching over 16 bases. V was pared by 3 bases and J by 7 bases, with 8 bases of the junction left unmatched. CDR1 is KGHDR, CDR2 SFDVKD, per germline. The CDR3 loop spans 18 amino acids. Written as DNA, the CDR3 is TGTGCCACCAGTGATGTTGGGACTAGCGGGAGGGCCGGGAATGAGCAGTTCTTC. This sequence encodes CATSDVGTSGRAGNEQFF.

There are a few counts of this clonotype. A read error may account for a junction end that differs from germline. J is TRBJ1-3 and V is TRBV6-1, with D possibly being TRBD1 (5 bases). The germline V gene encodes CDR1 MNHNS and CDR2 SASEGT. There are 15 residues in the CDR3. Here the CDR3 reads CASSEARQPGNTIYF. The CDR3 bases are TGTGCCAGCAGTGAAGCTAGACAGCCTGGAAACACCATATATTTC.

To note about this clonotype: In this CDR3 the conserved last residue, phenylalanine or tryptophan, is missing, so a read error is likely. The chain uses TRBV29-1 and TRBJ1-1; TRBD1 matches 8 bases. Germline V gene data show CDR1 as SQVTM and CDR2 as ANQGSEA. The CDR3 is 15 residues long. The CDR3 region is CRVDHPLVRQGRAFS. As DNA, the CDR3 is TGCAGGGTTGACCACCCTTTGGTACGACAGGGGAGAGCTTTCTCT.